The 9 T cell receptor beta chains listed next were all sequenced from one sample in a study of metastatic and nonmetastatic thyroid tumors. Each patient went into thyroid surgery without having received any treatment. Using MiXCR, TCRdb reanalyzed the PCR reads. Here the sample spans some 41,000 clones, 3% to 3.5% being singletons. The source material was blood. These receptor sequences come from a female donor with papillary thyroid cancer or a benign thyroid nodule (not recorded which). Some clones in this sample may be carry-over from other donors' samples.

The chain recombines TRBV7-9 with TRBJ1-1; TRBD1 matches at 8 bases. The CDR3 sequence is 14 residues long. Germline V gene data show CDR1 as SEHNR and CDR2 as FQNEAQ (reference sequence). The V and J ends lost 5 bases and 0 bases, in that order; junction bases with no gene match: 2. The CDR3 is CASSTGQVNTEAFF. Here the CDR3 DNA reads TGTGCCAGCAGCACGGGACAGGTGAACACTGAAGCTTTCTTT.

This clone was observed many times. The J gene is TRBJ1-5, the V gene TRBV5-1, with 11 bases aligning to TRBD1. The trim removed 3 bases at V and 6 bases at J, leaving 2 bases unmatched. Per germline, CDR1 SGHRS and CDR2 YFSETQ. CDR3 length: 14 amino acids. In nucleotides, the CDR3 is TGCGCCAGCAGCTCAGGGACAGGGGGTCAGCCCCAGCATTTT. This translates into CASSSGTGGQPQHF.

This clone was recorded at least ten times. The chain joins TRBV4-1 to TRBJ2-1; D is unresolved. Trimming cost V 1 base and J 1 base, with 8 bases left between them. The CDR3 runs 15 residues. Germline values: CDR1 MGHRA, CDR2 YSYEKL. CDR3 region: CASSQAGRSYNEQFF. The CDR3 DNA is TGCGCCAGCAGCCAAGCTGGACGGTCCTACAATGAGCAGTTCTTC.

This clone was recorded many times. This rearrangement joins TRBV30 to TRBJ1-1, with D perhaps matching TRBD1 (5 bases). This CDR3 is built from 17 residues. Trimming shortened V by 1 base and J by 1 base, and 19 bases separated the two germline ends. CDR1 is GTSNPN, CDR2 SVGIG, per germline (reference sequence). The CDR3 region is CAWSGVPVGGTNTEAFF. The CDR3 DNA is TGTGCCTGGAGTGGTGTGCCTGTGGGGGGAACGAACACTGAAGCTTTCTTT. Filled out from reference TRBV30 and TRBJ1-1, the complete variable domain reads SQTIHQWPATLVQPVGSPLSLECTVEGTSNPNLYWYRQAAGRGLQLLFYSVGIGQISSEVPQNLSASRPQDRQFILSSKKLLLSDSGFYLCAWSGVPVGGTNTEAFFGQGTRLTVV.

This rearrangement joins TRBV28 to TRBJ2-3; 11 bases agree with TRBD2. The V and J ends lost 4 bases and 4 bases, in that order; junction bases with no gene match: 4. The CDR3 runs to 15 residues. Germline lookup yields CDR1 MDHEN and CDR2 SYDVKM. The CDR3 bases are TGTGCCAGCAGTTCTCCTAGCGGGAGGTCAGATACGCAGTATTTT. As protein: CASSSPSGRSDTQYF.

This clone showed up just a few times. DNA of the CDR3: TGTGCCAGCAGCCTGGGGGGGGGCACCATATATTTT. It is translated as CASSLGGGTIYF. The chain links TRBV6-2 or TRBV6-3 to TRBJ1-3; perhaps TRBD1 as D (5 bases). Between the trimmed V and J ends, which lost 6 bases and 9 bases, there was a span of 12 bases. This CDR3 is 12 amino acids long. From germline, CDR1 is MNHEY and CDR2 SVGEGT.

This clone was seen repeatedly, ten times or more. The CDR3 spells CASSLLEGGVEQYF. The CDR3 DNA sequence: TGTGCCAGCAGTTTGTTGGAGGGGGGTGTGGAGCAGTACTTC. The chain carries TRBV12-3 or TRBV12-4 and TRBJ2-7; perhaps D is TRBD1 or TRBD2 (6 bases each). Trimming shortened V by 3 bases and J by 7 bases, and 16 bases separated the two germline ends. The CDR3 length is 14 residues.

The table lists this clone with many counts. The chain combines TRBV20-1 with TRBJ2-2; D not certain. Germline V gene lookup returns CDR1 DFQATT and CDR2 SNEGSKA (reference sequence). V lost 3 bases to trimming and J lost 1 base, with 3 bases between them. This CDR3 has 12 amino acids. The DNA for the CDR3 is TGCAGTGCTAGTCTGAACACCGGGGAGCTGTTTTTT. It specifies CSASLNTGELFF.

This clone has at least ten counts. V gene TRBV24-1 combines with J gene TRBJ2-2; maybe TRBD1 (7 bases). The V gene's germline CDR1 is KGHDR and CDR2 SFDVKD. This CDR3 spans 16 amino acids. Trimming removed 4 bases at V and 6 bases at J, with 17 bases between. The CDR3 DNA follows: TGTGCCACCAGTGACCGACAGGGAAGGGGGGCCGGGGAGCTGTTTTTT. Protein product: CATSDRQGRGAGELFF.